This T cell receptor beta chain was identified during a study of T-cell reconstitution after alpha-beta-depleted transplantation in children. This CDR3 region has 15 residues. Trimming removed 0 bases from V and 4 bases from J, with 9 bases in between. The germline V gene has CDR1 SGHAT and CDR2 FQNNGV. Unique molecular identifiers were incorporated into the prepared TCRbeta library. TCRdb analysed the PCR reads with MiXCR anew, one entry per CDR3 protein. The repertoire includes around 680,000 distinct CDR3 sequences, 16% of them detected once, and 0.9% to 1.2% sits in the top ten. This sequence joins TRBV11-2 and TRBJ2-2; D remains ambiguous. This clonotype was sampled from a human donor who donated a stem cell graft to a child with acute myeloid leukemia. Material: PBMCs from the stem cell graft donor, obtained from the stem cell graft. The CDR3 is CASSLERATTGELFF. The CDR3 bases are TGTGCCAGCAGCTTAGAGAGAGCTACCACCGGGGAGCTGTTTTTT.